The 26 T cell receptor beta chains below come from one sample, sequenced in a study of T cell responses to AZD1222 COVID-19 vaccine. TCRdb's table, derived via immunoSEQ multiplex PCR, lists solely in-frame clones and lacks some. Of around 250,000 clones listed, more than 85% are singletons. Here the sequenced sample was peripheral blood, taken on day 0 of AZD1222 vaccination. The receptors were sampled from an adult in good health.

The rearrangement uses TRBV3-1 (or the pseudogene TRBV3-2) and TRBJ2-3; D unclear. Trimming cost V 3 bases and J 2 bases, with 0 bases left between them. In germline, CDR1 is LGHDT, CDR2 YNNKEL (reference sequence). This CDR3 spans 11 amino acids. CDR3 loop: CASSHTDTQYF. The CDR3 DNA is TGTGCCAGCAGCCACACAGATACGCAGTATTTT.

This clone was seen a single time. The V gene is TRBV28, the J gene TRBJ1-3; no clear D. The V end was cut by 3 bases, the J end by 1 base, with 16 bases between. Germline CDR1 is MDHEN and CDR2 is SYDVKM. CDR3 length: 17 residues. The CDR3 protein is CASSFVKGGRSGNTIYF. The CDR3 bases are TGTGCCAGCAGTTTCGTGAAAGGAGGACGGTCTGGAAACACCATATATTTT.

The chain uses TRBV19 and TRBJ2-7; D unresolved. The CDR3 is made up of 13 amino acids. The V gene lost 3 bases and the J gene lost 2 bases, with 8 bases spanning the gap. The germline CDR1 and CDR2 sequences are LNHDA and SQIVND (reference sequence). CDR3 residues: CASSIRVPYEQYF. CDR3 nucleotide sequence: TGTGCCAGTAGTATCCGGGTACCCTACGAGCAGTACTTC. The entire variable domain, with the rest obtained from reference TRBV19 and TRBJ2-7, is as follows: DGGITQSPKYLFRKEGQNVTLSCEQNLNHDAMYWYRQDPGQGLRLIYYSQIVNDFQKGDIAEGYSVSREKKESFPLTVTSAQKNPTAFYLCASSIRVPYEQYFGPGTRLTVT.

This clone was found once. The chain links TRBV6-1 to TRBJ1-1; D not certain. Germline V gene sequence: CDR1 MNHNS, CDR2 SASEGT. There are 14 residues in the CDR3. V was pared by 3 bases and J by 2 bases, with 10 bases between. The CDR3 region has the DNA TGTGCCAGCAGTGAGCAGGTCAGAAACACTGAAGCTTTCTTT. Protein: CASSEQVRNTEAFF.

This clone has just one count. The chain carries TRBV28 and TRBJ2-7; D is undetermined. V dropped 6 bases and J dropped 8 bases, with 17 bases sitting between them. CDR3 length: 13 residues. Per germline, CDR1 MDHEN and CDR2 SYDVKM. CDR3 bases: TGTGCCAGCAGCCCAACCCGCAGGTTCCAGCAGTACTTC. Its translation is CASSPTRRFQQYF.

This rearrangement joins TRBV5-1 to TRBJ2-3, with TRBD1 matching over 9 bases. The CDR3 has 13 amino acids. Per the germline V gene, CDR1 is SGHRS and CDR2 is YFSETQ. V lost 5 bases and J lost 5; bases outside the gene matches: 3. CDR3 residues: CASRQGAGDTQYF. The DNA for the CDR3 is TGCGCCAGCAGACAGGGGGCGGGAGATACGCAGTATTTT.

The V call is TRBV7-8, the J call TRBJ1-2; 8 nucleotides align to TRBD1. V lost 5 bases and J lost 8; bases outside the gene matches: 7. Germline CDR1 and CDR2: SGHVS and FQNEAQ. The CDR3 has 13 amino acids. The CDR3 coding sequence is TGTGCCAGCAGCCCGGACAGGGTTCGGGGCTACACCTTC. Protein: CASSPDRVRGYTF.

The chain combines TRBV24-1 with TRBJ2-5; D might be TRBD2 (5 bases). The CDR3 runs 14 residues. V gave up 4 bases and J gave up 5 bases, with 13 bases separating them. CDR1 and CDR2 (germline): KGHDR, SFDVKD. CDR3 bases: TGTGCCACCAGTGACCCCGGGGTTGGGGAGACCCAGTACTTC. Its translation is CATSDPGVGETQYF.

The chain is built from TRBV2 and TRBJ1-2, with no clear D. From germline, CDR1 is SNHLY and CDR2 FYNNEI. This CDR3 has 11 residues. V lost 3 bases and J lost 4, with 3 bases in between. DNA of the CDR3: TGTGCCAGCAGTGACATCTATGGCTACACCTTC. It codes for CASSDIYGYTF.

This chain uses TRBV7-2 with TRBJ2-5; perhaps TRBD2 as D (5 bases). Germline V gene sequence: CDR1 SGHTA, CDR2 FQGNSA. V gave up 1 base and J gave up 5 bases, with 8 bases separating them. The length of the CDR3 is 13 residues. The CDR3 region is CASSLGRGETQYF. CDR3 sequence (DNA): TGTGCCAGCAGCTTAGGGCGCGGGGAGACCCAGTACTTC. The full variable domain, with the rest looked up from reference TRBV7-2 and TRBJ2-5, is GAGVSQSPSNKVTEKGKDVELRCDPISGHTALYWYRQSLGQGLEFLIYFQGNSAPDKSGLPSDRFSAERTGGSVSTLTIQRTQQEDSAVYLCASSLGRGETQYFGPGTRLLVL.

The chain couples TRBV7-9 to TRBJ2-1; TRBD2 is a possible D gene (6 bases). CDR1 and CDR2 from the germline V gene are SEHNR and FQNEAQ (reference sequence). Trimming stripped 5 bases from V and 5 bases from J, with 19 bases between. The CDR3 spans 16 residues. CDR3 protein: CASSPQGGGKNNEQFF. CDR3 sequence (DNA): TGTGCCAGCAGCCCCCAAGGAGGCGGGAAAAACAATGAGCAGTTCTTC.

V usage is TRBV29-1 and J usage is TRBJ2-2, with 10 bases matching TRBD2. This CDR3 contains 16 residues. With V trimmed by 4 bases and J by 4 bases, 9 bases remained unmatched. Germline CDR1 is SQVTM and CDR2 is ANQGSEA. CDR3 in DNA: TGCAGCGTTGCAGAGCGGGGGGGCGCGAGCACCGGGGAGCTGTTTTTT. The encoded protein is CSVAERGGASTGELFF.

The V and J genes are TRBV2 and TRBJ1-1; the D gene is possibly TRBD1 (5 bases). The CDR3 is 14 residues long. Germline lookup yields CDR1 SNHLY and CDR2 FYNNEI. V lost 6 bases and J 1 base, leaving 12 bases between the germline ends. The CDR3 sequence: CASSVLTGNTEAFF. CDR3 DNA sequence: TGTGCCAGCAGCGTACTTACAGGGAACACTGAAGCTTTCTTT.

The chain is built from TRBV24-1 and TRBJ2-5, with D perhaps matching TRBD1 (5 bases). The germline V gene encodes CDR1 KGHDR and CDR2 SFDVKD. This CDR3 region has 12 residues. Trimming left V 8 bases short and J 6 bases short, with 12 bases between. The CDR3 spells CATKSRVKTQYF. The CDR3, as DNA: TGTGCCACCAAATCCAGGGTAAAGACCCAGTACTTC.

The rearrangement uses TRBV28 and TRBJ1-3; D ambiguous. V shed 2 bases and J shed 1 base, with 9 bases lying between them. There are 15 residues in the CDR3. Germline V gene lookup returns CDR1 MDHEN and CDR2 SYDVKM. Here the CDR3 DNA reads TGTGCCAGCAGTTTACAGCCTAGATCTGGAAACACCATATATTTT. Its protein product is CASSLQPRSGNTIYF.

The genes are TRBV25-1 and TRBJ2-1; 7 bases are shared with TRBD1. J gave up 4 bases and V 4 bases, and 7 bases lay outside the gene matches. The CDR3 is 15 residues long. CDR1 and CDR2 from the germline V gene are MGHDK and SYGVNS. The CDR3 protein is CASSVRQGPYNEQFF. In DNA, the CDR3 is TGTGCCAGCAGTGTCCGACAGGGTCCTTACAATGAGCAGTTCTTC.

This chain links TRBV19 with TRBJ1-1; D is perhaps TRBD1 (5 bases). In germline, CDR1 is LNHDA, CDR2 SQIVND (reference sequence). CDR3 length equals 14 residues. Trimming shortened V by 1 base and J by 4 bases, and 10 bases separated the two germline ends. CDR3 sequence reads: CASSIVAGTTEAFF. CDR3 nucleotide sequence: TGTGCCAGTAGTATAGTGGCAGGGACCACTGAAGCTTTCTTT. Variable domain in full (rest from reference TRBV19 and TRBJ1-1): DGGITQSPKYLFRKEGQNVTLSCEQNLNHDAMYWYRQDPGQGLRLIYYSQIVNDFQKGDIAEGYSVSREKKESFPLTVTSAQKNPTAFYLCASSIVAGTTEAFFGQGTRLTVV.

The chain joins TRBV4-2 to TRBJ1-2; TRBD1 matches 10 bases. This CDR3 region has 16 residues. Germline V gene lookup returns CDR1 LGHNA and CDR2 YNFKEQ. The V gene end was trimmed by 3 bases and the J gene end by 0 bases; junction bases not matched to a gene: 4. CDR3 residues: CASSHLGQGTNYGYTF. The CDR3 nucleotides read TGTGCCAGCAGCCATCTGGGACAGGGGACTAACTATGGCTACACCTTC.

The chain has TRBV3-1 (or the pseudogene TRBV3-2) and TRBJ2-7; D is ambiguous. Germline CDR1 reads LGHDT; CDR2 reads YNNKEL (reference sequence). The CDR3 consists of 13 residues. V lost 0 bases and J 5 bases, leaving 8 bases between the germline ends. CDR3 nucleotides: TGTGCCAGCAGCCAAGATCAGTGGAACGAGCAGTACTTC. As protein: CASSQDQWNEQYF.

The gene calls are TRBV12-5 and TRBJ1-2; D call uncertain. The CDR3 is 14 residues long. Germline V lookup: CDR1 LGHNT, CDR2 FRNRAP. V was trimmed by 6 bases and J by 4 bases, leaving 15 bases between them. The CDR3 sequence is CASGVDSNVYGYTF. The CDR3 DNA reads as TGTGCTAGTGGGGTGGACTCAAACGTCTATGGCTACACCTTC.

The rearrangement joins TRBV7-8 to TRBJ2-7, with TRBD2 as a possible D gene (5 bases). The CDR3 is 14 residues long. Between the trimmed V and J ends, which lost 4 bases and 0 bases, there was a span of 10 bases. Germline loops: CDR1 SGHVS, CDR2 FQNEAQ. CDR3 sequence (DNA): TGTGCCAGCAGCTCCGGGGTAATCTCCTACGAGCAGTACTTC. Its translation is CASSSGVISYEQYF.

V is TRBV6-6 and J is TRBJ2-1, with D possibly being TRBD2 (5 bases). CDR1 and CDR2 from the germline V gene are MNHNY and SVGAGI (reference sequence). V lost 6 bases to trimming and J lost 7 bases, with 13 bases between them. This CDR3 contains 13 residues. DNA of the CDR3: TGTGCCAGCAGACAGAGGGTTCAGAATGAGCAGTTCTTC. Translated: CASRQRVQNEQFF.

The chain couples TRBV7-9 to TRBJ1-4; D is uncertain. Trimming took 1 base from V and 4 from J, leaving 10 bases between them. CDR3 length: 15 amino acids. Germline V CDR1 and CDR2: SEHNR, FQNEAQ (reference sequence). CDR3 sequence reads: CASSLGTLNNEKLFF. Here the CDR3 DNA reads TGTGCCAGCAGCTTAGGCACACTAAATAATGAAAAACTGTTTTTT.

The rearrangement uses TRBV12-3 or TRBV12-4 and TRBJ1-5; D remains unclear. This CDR3 has 12 amino acids. V shed 3 bases and J shed 11 bases, with 11 bases lying between them. This chain's CDR3 is CASSLRDGAQHF. CDR3 nucleotides: TGTGCCAGCAGTTTGCGGGATGGGGCCCAGCATTTT.

The genes are TRBV6-5 and TRBJ2-7, with D possibly matching TRBD1 (5 bases). The CDR3 spans 14 residues. Trimming pared 2 bases from V and 2 bases from J, leaving 10 bases between. From germline, CDR1 is MNHEY and CDR2 SVGAGI. The CDR3 loop is CASSYGQGTYEQYF. The CDR3 DNA is TGTGCCAGCAGTTACGGGCAGGGTACCTACGAGCAGTACTTC.

The V gene is TRBV10-3, the J gene TRBJ1-5, with 11 bases identical to TRBD1. The CDR3 contains 15 residues. V trimming: 6 bases; J trimming: 7 bases; junction bases outside the gene matches: 8. Germline CDR1 ENHRY, CDR2 SYGVKD. The CDR3 DNA sequence: TGTGCCATCAGCTCCGGGACAGGGGGAATCCAGCCCCAGCATTTT. Protein product: CAISSGTGGIQPQHF.